This T cell receptor beta chain was recorded in a study of sequential checkpoint blockade in melanoma. Study context: Arm A got nivolumab then ipilimumab; arm B the reverse, 1:1.

Germline values: CDR1 KGHSH, CDR2 LQKENI. This CDR3 is built from 16 residues. V gave up 0 bases and J gave up 2 bases, with 12 bases separating them. Some clones are missing from TCRdb's copy, which holds only in-frame ones; the method was immunoSEQ multiplex PCR. The sample contains some 900 clones, approximately 23% of which appear only once. The treatment is: randomized to nivolumab then ipilimumab (arm A) or the reverse (arm B). The chain employs TRBV18 and TRBJ2-3; weak D call: TRBD1 (5 bases). The TCR was taken from a human donor with melanoma. The specimen comprised tumor tissue (inferred from file names), sampled from a patient given nivolumab and ipilimumab in sequence. The CDR3 region is CASSPPQGRHTDTQYF. The CDR3, as DNA: TGTGCCAGCTCACCACCGCAGGGAAGGCACACAGATACGCAGTATTTT.